The clone carrying this T cell receptor (beta chain) was counted between two and nine times. From the 5' RACE reads, TCRdb called clonotypes with MiXCR, one entry per CDR3 protein. The sample includes some 300,000 distinct CDR3 sequences, less than 20% seen only once; the top ten take roughly 21%. The data stem from a study of T-cell memory formation after mild COVID-19. Trimming removed 3 bases at V and 0 bases at J, with 10 bases between. CDR3 length: 16 amino acids. Germline V CDR1 and CDR2: SGHNT, YYREEE (reference sequence). This TCR was recovered from a man in his late teens or twenties who had mild COVID-19 (a few samples of this study predate the infection). Cell type and time point are not known. The rearrangement links TRBV5-4 to TRBJ1-6, with D perhaps matching TRBD1 (6 bases). Sequenced: PBMCs or a T cell subset sorted from them (not recorded which). CDR3 amino acids: CASSSDRSSYNSPLHF. The CDR3 bases are TGTGCCAGCAGCTCGGACAGAAGCTCCTATAATTCACCCCTCCACTTT.